This TCR beta chain originates from a study of shared clonotypes between healthy human individuals. The study drew its donors from healthy HIV-negative adults without recent acute infections or vaccinations. This clone was detected a few times. No antigen is known for it. Study-wide results and caveats: It was expected that sequencing depth would affect clonotype sharing among donors.

Replicate PCRs run on unsorted PBMC used around 0.3 ug DNA, which was some 30,000 T cell genomes. Original processing methods: With immunoSEQ giving junction-only sequences and no quality scores, filtering differed. The table came from immunoSEQ multiplex PCR; TCRdb's copy has only in-frame clones and leaves some out. D and trimming were read from the DNA, whereas the V and J calls and clone size are those reported in that table. The repertoire includes a few hundred thousand clones, roughly 78% of them detected once, and over 9.5% sits in the top ten. This CDR3 has 13 amino acids. Germline CDR1 MNHNY, CDR2 SVGAGI (reference sequence). Trimming removed 6 bases from V and 14 bases from J; junction bases left unmatched: 12.

Sequencing was done on a sample of PBMCs. V gene TRBV6-6 combines with J gene TRBJ2-1; 8 bases match TRBD1. The sequence was obtained from a woman aged 40-49 years in good health. Some clones in this sample may be carry-over from other donors' samples. CDR3 sequence reads: CASRETDRGRKFF. Here the CDR3 DNA reads TGTGCCAGCAGGGAAACTGACAGGGGACGGAAGTTCTTC.